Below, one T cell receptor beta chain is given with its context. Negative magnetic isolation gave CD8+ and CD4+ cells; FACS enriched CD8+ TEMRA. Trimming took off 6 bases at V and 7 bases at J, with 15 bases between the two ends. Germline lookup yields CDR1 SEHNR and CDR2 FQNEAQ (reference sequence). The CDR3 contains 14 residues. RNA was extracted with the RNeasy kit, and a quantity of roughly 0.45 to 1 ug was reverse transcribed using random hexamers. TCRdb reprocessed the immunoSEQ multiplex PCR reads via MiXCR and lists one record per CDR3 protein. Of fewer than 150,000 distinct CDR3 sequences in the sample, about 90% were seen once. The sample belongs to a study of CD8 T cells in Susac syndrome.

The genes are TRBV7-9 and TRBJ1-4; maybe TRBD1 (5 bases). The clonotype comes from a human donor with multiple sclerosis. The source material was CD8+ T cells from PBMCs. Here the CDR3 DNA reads TGTGCCAGCAGTAATGGCCCAGGGATTGAAAAACTGTTTTTT. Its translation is CASSNGPGIEKLFF. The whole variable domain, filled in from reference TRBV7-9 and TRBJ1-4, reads DTGVSQNPRHKITKRGQNVTFRCDPISEHNRLYWYRQTLGQGPEFLTYFQNEAQLEKSRLLSDRFSAERPKGSFSTLEIQRTEQGDSAMYLCASSNGPGIEKLFFGSGTQLSVL.